This T cell receptor (beta chain) stems from a study of preoperative IRX-2 immunotherapy in early breast cancer. The treatment here: preoperative locoregional IRX-2 cytokine immunotherapy. Preoperative locoregional IRX-2 cytokine immunotherapy was tested in the phase Ib source study. Data came from immunoSEQ multiplex PCR; TCRdb stores just in-frame clones and leaves some out. The profile shows approximately 24,000 clones, 85% to 90% of them singletons. The germline V and J ends were trimmed by 0 bases and 4 bases, with 12 bases remaining between them. The germline V gene has CDR1 LGHNA and CDR2 YSLEER. This CDR3 region has 15 residues.

The material sequenced was tumor tissue, taken after IRX-2 immunotherapy. J is TRBJ1-1 and V is TRBV4-3; D is ambiguous. This TCR was recovered from a human donor with breast cancer. The CDR3 loop reads CASSQDLEGFTEAFF. The CDR3 DNA sequence: TGCGCCAGCAGCCAAGATCTGGAGGGTTTCACTGAAGCTTTCTTT.